Listed below are T cell receptor beta chains from one sample, sequenced in a study of CD8 T cells in ankylosing spondylitis. Using its own MiXCR run on the 5' RACE reads, TCRdb lists one record per CDR3 protein. The sample contains roughly 230,000 distinct CDR3 sequences, approximately 10% of which appear only once. The specimen sequenced was blood, either unsorted or a sorted T cell fraction (not recorded which). The receptors stem from a male donor with ankylosing spondylitis or in good health (not recorded which). CDR3s leave out the opening cysteine and the closing phenylalanine or tryptophan.

j_call	v_call	cdr3_length	cdr3_aa
TRBJ2-7	TRBV21-1	13	AIIPRATNSVEQY
TRBJ2-3	TRBV6-1	11	ASRPGSPDTQY
TRBJ2-1	TRBV15	13	ATSERGGRYNEQF
TRBJ1-1	TRBV10-3	12	AISDRRGSPEAF
TRBJ2-1	TRBV11-3	14	ASSLESGSSYNEQF
TRBJ2-1	TRBV24-1	10	ATGGLDNEQF
TRBJ2-5	TRBV7-2	11	ASSLSYQETQY
TRBJ1-1	TRBV19	11	ASRSTGYTEAF
TRBJ2-1	TRBV23-1	14	ASSQGTSGSIDEQF
TRBJ2-2	TRBV19	11	ASSIFGTGELF
TRBJ2-1	TRBV6-5	12	ASSYYSGVGEQF
TRBJ2-1	TRBV18	12	ASSPSDNYNEQF
TRBJ2-1	TRBV20-1	14	CASPLAGVSYNEQF
TRBJ2-1	TRBV10-3	15	AIRGTSGRNSYNEQF
TRBJ2-1	TRBV11-3	15	ASSPRLGQSSYNEQF
TRBJ2-7	TRBV29-1	14	SVARGTGDFVYEQY
TRBJ1-2	TRBV15	12	ATSRDLRGDGYT
TRBJ2-3	TRBV20-1	13	SALRTATSTDTQY
TRBJ1-2	TRBV24-1	12	AALSHQDNYGYT
TRBJ1-1	TRBV3-1	13	ASSQVRTGNTEAF
TRBJ1-5	TRBV20-1	12	SASLQMSGQPQH
TRBJ1-5	TRBV27	13	ASSLGGRTNQPQH
TRBJ1-2	TRBV27	10	ASSGAGYGYT
TRBJ2-7	TRBV5-1	10	ASSLPGSEQY
TRBJ1-1	TRBV3-1	13	ASSRRGGEYTEAF
TRBJ2-5	TRBV5-1	13	ASSGSGDILETQY
TRBJ2-7	TRBV7-2	11	ASSRPDSLEQY
TRBJ2-7	TRBV9	15	ASNPGRIRGSGSEQY
TRBJ2-3	TRBV10-2	13	ASTGGTSGTDTQY
TRBJ2-1	TRBV20-1	11	SARDLTPGEQF
TRBJ2-5	TRBV6-5	14	ASSYQGPTNQETQY
TRBJ2-5	TRBV12-3/TRBV12-4	11	ASTLSGSETQY
TRBJ2-1	TRBV30	13	AWQTGPLAHNEQF
TRBJ2-5	TRBV5-1	14	ASSLAPGGAGETQY
TRBJ2-3	TRBV7-2	10	ASSFPRGTQY
TRBJ2-1	TRBV20-1	12	SARGPGYGDEQF
TRBJ2-1	TRBV5-1	12	ASIPGSSYNEQF
TRBJ2-1	TRBV18	15	ASSLASGRGTYNEQF
TRBJ2-7	TRBV5-6	18	ASSSRLGQESSIVSSEQY
TRBJ2-7	TRBV2	14	ASRFGLAGSSYEQY
TRBJ2-5	TRBV11-3	9	ASSQRVRQY